A single sample gave rise to the 22 T cell receptor beta chains below, sequenced in a study of technical replicates of blood from a handful of donors. Here immunoSEQ multiplex PCR was the method, and the copy in TCRdb shows in-frame clones only, minus some. Counted here are tens of thousands of clones, 70% to 90% occurring once; the ten biggest clones make up about 5.1%. The sequencing input was PBMCs. The receptors derive from a human donor in good health. Some clones in this sample may be carry-over from other donors' samples.

The V call is TRBV5-1, the J call TRBJ1-1; D is possibly TRBD1 (6 bases). V was trimmed by 5 bases and J by 5 bases, leaving 7 bases between them. Germline loops: CDR1 SGHRS, CDR2 YFSETQ. The CDR3 has 11 residues. CDR3 nucleotides: TGCGCCAGCAGTAGGGGGACTGAAGCTTTCTTT. The encoded protein is CASSRGTEAFF.

This chain uses TRBV29-1 with TRBJ2-3; 9 bases align to TRBD2. There are 17 residues in the CDR3. After removal of 3 bases from V and 6 bases from J, the junction contained 16 bases not matched to a gene. CDR1 is SQVTM and CDR2 is ANQGSEA in the germline V gene. CDR3 DNA sequence: TGCAGCGTTGAGGACGGACGGGTTAGCGGGAGTTTGGATACGCAGTATTTT. Protein sequence: CSVEDGRVSGSLDTQYF.

This chain uses TRBV5-1 with TRBJ2-5; 14 positions match TRBD2. CDR3 length: 17 residues. V dropped 0 bases and J dropped 2; count of bases not matched to a gene: 3. The V gene's germline CDR1 is SGHRS and CDR2 YFSETQ. CDR3 in amino acids: CASSLVGTSGGQETQYF. The CDR3 DNA sequence: TGCGCCAGCAGCTTGGTAGGGACTAGCGGGGGTCAAGAGACCCAGTACTTC. The variable domain in full, completed from reference TRBV5-1 and TRBJ2-5, reads KAGVTQTPRYLIKTRGQQVTLSCSPISGHRSVSWYQQTPGQGLQFLFEYFSETQRNKGNFPGRFSGRQFSNSRSEMNVSTLELGDSALYLCASSLVGTSGGQETQYFGPGTRLLVL.

The chain uses TRBV7-3 and TRBJ2-1; no definite D call. Between the trimmed V and J ends, which lost 2 bases and 5 bases, there was a span of 4 bases. CDR1 is SGHTA, CDR2 FQGTGA, per germline. The CDR3 consists of 12 residues. This chain's CDR3 is CASSLGHNEQFF. The CDR3 DNA follows: TGTGCCAGCAGCTTAGGGCACAATGAGCAGTTCTTC.

The chain has TRBV18 and TRBJ2-7, with D possibly matching TRBD2 (6 bases). The CDR3 loop spans 17 amino acids. CDR1 is KGHSH and CDR2 is LQKENI in the germline V gene. The ends were cut back, 2 bases at V and 0 bases at J, with 17 bases in the middle. CDR3 in amino acids: CASSPTEGGVSSYEQYF. In DNA, the CDR3 is TGTGCCAGCTCACCAACAGAGGGCGGGGTAAGCTCCTACGAGCAGTACTTC. The entire variable domain, with the rest obtained from reference TRBV18 and TRBJ2-7, is as follows: NAGVMQNPRHLVRRRGQEARLRCSPMKGHSHVYWYRQLPEEGLKFMVYLQKENIIDESGMPKERFSAEFPKEGPSILRIQQVVRGDSAAYFCASSPTEGGVSSYEQYFGPGTRLTVT.

A word on this clone: At one of its ends the junction is not consistent with the germline gene, which may arise from a read error. The rearrangement uses TRBV18 and TRBJ1-2; a possible D gene is TRBD1 (5 bases). There are 13 residues in the CDR3. Germline-derived CDR1 and CDR2 are KGHSH and LQKENI. The CDR3 spells CASSPPQGYGYTF. For the CDR3, the DNA is TGTGCCAGCTCTCCACCCCAGGGCTATGGCTACACCTTC.

The chain joins TRBV7-6 to TRBJ2-1; TRBD2 agrees at 11 bases. Trimming cost V 5 bases and J 3 bases; bases outside gene matches: 6. This CDR3 comprises 16 residues. CDR1 is SGHVS and CDR2 is FNYEAQ in the germline V gene. The DNA for the CDR3 is TGTGCCAGCAGCCCGGGACTAGCGGCTGACTACAATGAGCAGTTCTTC. Translation gives CASSPGLAADYNEQFF.

The rearrangement links TRBV5-4 to TRBJ2-7; D may be TRBD2 (6 bases). The V end lost 0 bases, the J end lost 5 bases, and 9 bases lay between the germline ends. CDR3 size: 13 residues. Germline V CDR1 and CDR2: SGHNT, YYREEE (reference sequence). As DNA, the CDR3 is TGTGCCAGCAGCTTGGGCGGGGTCAACGAGCAGTACTTC. Translated: CASSLGGVNEQYF.

This chain connects TRBV5-6 to TRBJ1-2, with D unresolved. Trimming left V 4 bases short and J 5 bases short, with 12 bases between. Germline V gene data show CDR1 as SGHDT and CDR2 as YYEEEE. The CDR3 has 13 residues. CDR3 DNA sequence: TGTGCCAGCAGCCGTCTTGAGGCTTATGGCTACACCTTC. The encoded protein is CASSRLEAYGYTF.

V is TRBV4-2 and J is TRBJ2-1, with D perhaps matching TRBD1 (5 bases). Trimming left V 4 bases short and J 9 bases short, with 16 bases between. Per germline, CDR1 LGHNA and CDR2 YNFKEQ. The CDR3 spans 14 residues. The CDR3 DNA follows: TGTGCCAGCAGCCTCAAAAGGGGTGGCTTTGAGCAGTTCTTC. Protein sequence: CASSLKRGGFEQFF.

The V call is TRBV27, the J call TRBJ1-3; 7 bases fit TRBD1. Unmatched junction bases numbered 7, after V lost 7 bases and J lost 4 bases. In germline, CDR1 is MNHEY, CDR2 SMNVEV (reference sequence). This CDR3 is 14 amino acids long. The CDR3 loop is CASTLQGTGNTIYF. The CDR3 bases are TGTGCCAGCACTCTACAGGGGACGGGAAACACCATATATTTT.

The genes are TRBV30 and TRBJ1-2; D not resolved. The CDR3 extends over 12 amino acids. Trimming stripped 2 bases from V and 3 bases from J, with 7 bases between. Germline-derived CDR1 and CDR2 are GTSNPN and SVGIG (reference sequence). CDR3 sequence reads: CAWSLIDYGYTF. Written as DNA, the CDR3 is TGTGCCTGGAGTCTCATAGACTATGGCTACACCTTC.

The genes are TRBV7-3 and TRBJ2-3, with TRBD2 matching 8 bases. J gave up 6 bases and V 7 bases, and 6 bases lay outside the gene matches. Germline V gives CDR1 SGHTA, CDR2 FQGTGA. The CDR3 extends over 13 amino acids. The CDR3 loop reads CASTSGPEDTQYF. Written as DNA, the CDR3 is TGTGCCAGCACTAGCGGGCCAGAGGATACGCAGTATTTT.

This sequence joins TRBV9 and TRBJ1-6; no definite D call. The germline CDR1 and CDR2 sequences are SGDLS and YYNGEE. Between the trimmed V and J ends, which lost 2 bases and 11 bases, there was a span of 14 bases. The CDR3 consists of 14 residues. In DNA, the CDR3 is TGTGCCAGCAGCGTCCATGACGAGGTGACACCCCTCCACTTT. This translates into CASSVHDEVTPLHF.

J is TRBJ1-5 and V is TRBV2, with D possibly TRBD1 on 5 matching bases. Per the germline V gene, CDR1 is SNHLY and CDR2 is FYNNEI. The CDR3 is made up of 12 amino acids. V lost 6 bases, J lost 7 bases, and 10 bases lay in between. The CDR3 spells CASSQGTQPQHF. For the CDR3, the DNA is TGTGCCAGCAGCCAGGGCACCCAGCCCCAGCATTTT. Together with reference TRBV2 and TRBJ1-5, the CDR3 gives the full variable domain: EPEVTQTPSHQVTQMGQEVILRCVPISNHLYFYWYRQILGQKVEFLVSFYNNEISEKSEIFDDQFSVERPDGSNFTLKIRSTKLEDSAMYFCASSQGTQPQHFGDGTRLSIL.

The chain links TRBV4-2 to TRBJ1-1; D not resolved. CDR3 length: 15 residues. Germline V gene sequence: CDR1 LGHNA, CDR2 YNFKEQ. V gave up 1 base and J gave up 2 bases, with 11 bases separating them. The CDR3 nucleotides read TGTGCCAGCAGCCAAGGCTGGACTTCTAACACTGAAGCTTTCTTT. This sequence encodes CASSQGWTSNTEAFF.

The chain couples TRBV30 to TRBJ2-6; D is unresolved. The CDR3 consists of 15 residues. Germline loops: CDR1 GTSNPN, CDR2 SVGIG (reference sequence). With 0 bases removed from V and 1 base from J, the gap between germline ends came to 7 bases. CDR3 in DNA: TGTGCCTGGAGTGTAGGCGGTTCTGGGGCCAACGTCCTGACTTTC. It yields the protein CAWSVGGSGANVLTF.

This chain connects TRBV7-8 to TRBJ2-1; TRBD1 agrees at 7 bases. Trimming removed 5 bases from V and 11 bases from J; junction bases left unmatched: 6. The CDR3 runs to 12 residues. Germline lookup yields CDR1 SGHVS and CDR2 FQNEAQ. The CDR3, as DNA: TGTGCCAGCAGCCCTACAGGGGACCAGCAGTTCTTC. It codes for CASSPTGDQQFF.

The chain has TRBV6-5 and TRBJ1-2; TRBD1 is a possible D gene (6 bases). V was trimmed by 4 bases and J by 2 bases, leaving 14 bases between them. The CDR3 spans 15 residues. Germline CDR1 MNHEY, CDR2 SVGAGI. The CDR3 sequence: CASSSWTASNYGYTF. The CDR3 region has the DNA TGTGCCAGCAGTTCCTGGACAGCTTCGAACTATGGCTACACCTTC.

The chain employs TRBV2 and TRBJ2-6; no reliable D call. V gave up 4 bases and J gave up 3 bases, with 4 bases separating them. The CDR3 is 13 amino acids. In germline, CDR1 is SNHLY, CDR2 FYNNEI. CDR3 loop: CASSGGGANVLTF. CDR3 DNA: TGTGCCAGCAGTGGAGGTGGGGCCAACGTCCTGACTTTC.

The rearrangement uses TRBV30 and TRBJ2-5; D call uncertain. Germline loops: CDR1 GTSNPN, CDR2 SVGIG (reference sequence). Trimming removed 2 bases from V and 1 base from J, with 8 bases in between. The CDR3 consists of 13 residues. CDR3 region: CAWSPASQETQYF. As DNA, the CDR3 is TGTGCCTGGAGTCCAGCTAGCCAAGAGACCCAGTACTTC.

The J gene is TRBJ1-1, the V gene TRBV4-3; tentative D call: TRBD1 (5 bases). The CDR3 is made up of 15 amino acids. Trimming pared 0 bases from V and 4 bases from J, leaving 12 bases between. In germline, CDR1 is LGHNA, CDR2 YSLEER. The CDR3 sequence is CASSQDSGTLTEAFF. The CDR3 DNA follows: TGCGCCAGCAGCCAAGACTCAGGGACTCTCACTGAAGCTTTCTTT.